One sample yielded the 17 T cell receptor beta chains listed below, sequenced in a study of blood T cell repertoires in COVID-19. Some clones are missing from TCRdb's copy, which holds only in-frame ones; the method was immunoSEQ multiplex PCR. This sample has more than 150,000 clones, with about 87% found just once. The sequenced sample consisted of peripheral blood. The receptors originated from a man between 35 and 55 years old with active or convalescent COVID-19.

The genes are TRBV5-5 and TRBJ1-5, with D maybe TRBD1 (5 bases). Germline V lookup: CDR1 SGHKS, CDR2 YYEKEE (reference sequence). CDR3 length: 16 residues. V was clipped by 1 base and J by 0 bases, with 11 bases between them. In DNA, the CDR3 is TGTGCCAGCAGCTTGCGGGGGGTCTATAGCAATCAGCCCCAGCATTTT. Protein: CASSLRGVYSNQPQHF.

The V gene is TRBV3-1 (or the pseudogene TRBV3-2), the J gene TRBJ1-3, with no clear D. CDR3 length equals 12 residues. Between the trimmed V and J ends, which lost 6 bases and 4 bases, there was a span of 7 bases. Looked up from germline, CDR1 is LGHDT and CDR2 is YNNKEL (reference sequence). This CDR3 reads CASSYFGNTIYF. The CDR3 bases are TGTGCCAGCAGTTATTTCGGAAACACCATATATTTT.

The V and J genes are TRBV12-5 and TRBJ2-2, with 14 bases matching TRBD2. The J segment lost 5 bases and the V segment lost 1 base, leaving 9 bases of the junction unmatched. CDR3 length equals 19 residues. Germline V gives CDR1 LGHNT, CDR2 FRNRAP. DNA for the CDR3: TGTGCTAGTGGTTTGGGACCGGGACTAGCGGGGGTGGTAACCGGGGAGCTGTTTTTT. Translation gives CASGLGPGLAGVVTGELFF.

This sequence joins TRBV7-8 and TRBJ1-3; 9 nucleotides agree with TRBD1. Looked up from germline, CDR1 is SGHVS and CDR2 is FQNEAQ. V lost 5 bases and J lost 3; bases outside the gene matches: 17. This CDR3 has 19 amino acids. The CDR3 DNA is TGTGCCAGCAGCCCTACGACCGGGACAGGGCTCGTCTATGGAAACACCATATATTTT. Translated: CASSPTTGTGLVYGNTIYF. Filled out from reference TRBV7-8 and TRBJ1-3, the complete variable domain reads GAGVSQSPRYKVAKRGQDVALRCDPISGHVSLFWYQQALGQGPEFLTYFQNEAQLDKSGLPSDRFFAERPEGSVSTLKIQRTQQEDSAVYLCASSPTTGTGLVYGNTIYFGEGSWLTVV.

This clone was observed a single time. This chain uses TRBV27 with TRBJ1-3; D gene uncertain. Trimming removed 3 bases at V and 0 bases at J, with 9 bases between. The CDR3 spans 15 residues. CDR1 is MNHEY, CDR2 SMNVEV, per germline (reference sequence). CDR3 residues: CASSFPGSSGNTIYF. The CDR3 region has the DNA TGTGCCAGCAGTTTCCCGGGGAGCTCTGGAAACACCATATATTTT.

In the case of this clone: Other nucleotide sequences in the sample specify the same CDR3. The rearrangement links TRBV7-3 to TRBJ2-2; D is unresolved. The CDR3 runs 12 residues. Germline CDR1 SGHTA, CDR2 FQGTGA. V was trimmed by 4 bases and J by 3 bases, leaving 3 bases between them. The CDR3 sequence is CASSSDTGELFF. The CDR3 nucleotides read TGTGCCAGCAGCTCAGACACCGGGGAGCTGTTTTTT.

This sequence joins TRBV2 and TRBJ1-2, with 10 positions matching TRBD1. The CDR3 runs to 15 residues. The V and J ends lost 5 bases and 5 bases, in that order; junction bases with no gene match: 8. In germline, CDR1 is SNHLY, CDR2 FYNNEI. In DNA form, the CDR3 reads TGTGCCAGCAGTCCAGACAGGGGGCGAGGGTATGGCTACACCTTC. Translating gives CASSPDRGRGYGYTF.

The rearrangement joins TRBV18 to TRBJ1-1; D may be TRBD1 (6 bases). The CDR3 is 16 amino acids. The germline V and J ends were trimmed by 3 bases and 2 bases, with 16 bases remaining between them. Germline CDR1 is KGHSH and CDR2 is LQKENI. This chain's CDR3 is CASSPWDTRANTEAFF. For the CDR3, the DNA is TGTGCCAGCTCACCTTGGGACACCCGGGCTAACACTGAAGCTTTCTTT.

In this sample, this clone turned up a few times. The V and J genes are TRBV28 and TRBJ2-5; D gene ambiguous. Per the germline V gene, CDR1 is MDHEN and CDR2 is SYDVKM. The germline V and J ends were trimmed by 3 bases and 2 bases, with 13 bases remaining between them. This CDR3 spans 15 amino acids. The DNA for the CDR3 is TGTGCCAGCAGTTTTTCTGGGCAGCCTCAAGAGACCCAGTACTTC. Protein: CASSFSGQPQETQYF.

The chain is built from TRBV28 and TRBJ1-5, with unresolved D. CDR1 MDHEN and CDR2 SYDVKM come from the germline V gene. The CDR3 totals 15 residues. Trimming cost V 5 bases and J 6 bases, with 17 bases left between them. The CDR3 sequence is CASSPRRTNVQPQHF. The CDR3 DNA reads as TGTGCCAGCAGTCCGCGACGTACTAACGTTCAGCCCCAGCATTTT.

Only a few counts were recorded for this clone. The chain combines TRBV5-6 with TRBJ2-7, with TRBD1 matching 7 bases. In germline, CDR1 is SGHDT, CDR2 YYEEEE. The CDR3 runs 14 residues. V dropped 4 bases and J dropped 4; count of bases not matched to a gene: 8. This chain's CDR3 is CASSSNRGFYEQYF. DNA for the CDR3: TGTGCCAGCAGCAGCAACAGGGGATTTTACGAGCAGTACTTC.

This sequence joins TRBV27 and TRBJ2-2, with TRBD1 as a possible D gene (5 bases). Trimming shortened V by 2 bases and J by 1 base, and 8 bases separated the two germline ends. The CDR3 extends over 15 amino acids. CDR1 and CDR2 from the germline V gene are MNHEY and SMNVEV (reference sequence). CDR3 bases: TGTGCCAGCAGTTTACAGGGAATGAACACCGGGGAGCTGTTTTTT. Translated, it gives CASSLQGMNTGELFF.

The chain employs TRBV3-1 (or the pseudogene TRBV3-2) and TRBJ1-3; possibly TRBD1 for D (5 bases). There are 17 residues in the CDR3. The germline V gene encodes CDR1 LGHDT and CDR2 YNNKEL (reference sequence). The V end was cut by 1 base, the J end by 4 bases, with 17 bases between. DNA of the CDR3: TGTGCCAGCAGCCAAGGACAGCGACTTTTGAGGGGAAACACCATATATTTT. Its protein is CASSQGQRLLRGNTIYF.

The gene calls are TRBV4-1 and TRBJ2-1; 10 bases match TRBD2. This CDR3 is 17 amino acids long. Germline assignment: CDR1 MGHRA and CDR2 YSYEKL. With 4 bases clipped from V and 7 bases from J, the junction kept 13 bases outside the gene matches. Here the CDR3 reads CASSPSSASGGANEQFF. The CDR3 region has the DNA TGCGCCAGCAGCCCAAGCTCGGCGAGCGGGGGGGCAAATGAGCAGTTCTTC.

This chain connects TRBV6-5 to TRBJ2-1, with 7 bases lining up with TRBD1. Germline V CDR1 and CDR2: MNHEY, SVGAGI. Trimming removed 5 bases from V and 0 bases from J; junction bases left unmatched: 1. CDR3 length: 14 residues. CDR3 DNA: TGTGCCAGCAGTCCAGGGGGCTCCTACAATGAGCAGTTCTTC. Translated: CASSPGGSYNEQFF.

This chain uses TRBV19 with TRBJ1-6, with TRBD1 identical over 7 bases. The CDR3 is 16 amino acids. Trimming cost V 1 base and J 10 bases; bases outside gene matches: 10. The germline CDR1 and CDR2 sequences are LNHDA and SQIVND (reference sequence). The CDR3: CASSIAPTGPTSPLHF. The CDR3 DNA follows: TGTGCCAGTAGTATAGCCCCGACAGGGCCAACCTCACCCCTCCACTTT. The variable domain in full, completed from reference TRBV19 and TRBJ1-6, reads DGGITQSPKYLFRKEGQNVTLSCEQNLNHDAMYWYRQDPGQGLRLIYYSQIVNDFQKGDIAEGYSVSREKKESFPLTVTSAQKNPTAFYLCASSIAPTGPTSPLHFGNGTRLTVT.

The J gene is TRBJ1-3, the V gene TRBV18; weak D call: TRBD1 (6 bases). Germline V lookup: CDR1 KGHSH, CDR2 LQKENI. The ends were cut back, 3 bases at V and 3 bases at J, with 9 bases in the middle. The CDR3 runs 14 residues. The CDR3 loop is CASSPGTLGNTIYF. The DNA of the CDR3 is TGTGCCAGCTCACCCGGGACACTTGGAAACACCATATATTTT.